This T cell receptor (beta chain) was obtained from a study of blood T cell repertoires in COVID-19. Study in general: Material from acute and convalescent COVID-19 was sourced from the United States, Italy and Spain.

CDR3 size: 15 residues. The germline V gene has CDR1 MDHEN and CDR2 SYDVKM. The V gene end was trimmed by 5 bases and the J gene end by 10 bases; junction bases not matched to a gene: 12. The authors' processing: Reference gene primer amplification in the assay estimated nucleated cell counts. Some clones are missing from TCRdb's copy, which holds only in-frame ones; the method was immunoSEQ multiplex PCR. V, J and clone size are those of that table, while D and trimming were read from the DNA. The repertoire holds around 250,000 clones, with over 70% as singletons. Sequenced material: peripheral blood. The rearrangement joins TRBV28 to TRBJ1-4; 8 bases match TRBD1. The clonotype originates from a human donor in a cohort sampled during active COVID-19. The CDR3: CASSPPGGDYGKLFF. CDR3 in DNA: TGTGCCAGCAGTCCCCCAGGGGGCGACTACGGAAAACTGTTTTTT.